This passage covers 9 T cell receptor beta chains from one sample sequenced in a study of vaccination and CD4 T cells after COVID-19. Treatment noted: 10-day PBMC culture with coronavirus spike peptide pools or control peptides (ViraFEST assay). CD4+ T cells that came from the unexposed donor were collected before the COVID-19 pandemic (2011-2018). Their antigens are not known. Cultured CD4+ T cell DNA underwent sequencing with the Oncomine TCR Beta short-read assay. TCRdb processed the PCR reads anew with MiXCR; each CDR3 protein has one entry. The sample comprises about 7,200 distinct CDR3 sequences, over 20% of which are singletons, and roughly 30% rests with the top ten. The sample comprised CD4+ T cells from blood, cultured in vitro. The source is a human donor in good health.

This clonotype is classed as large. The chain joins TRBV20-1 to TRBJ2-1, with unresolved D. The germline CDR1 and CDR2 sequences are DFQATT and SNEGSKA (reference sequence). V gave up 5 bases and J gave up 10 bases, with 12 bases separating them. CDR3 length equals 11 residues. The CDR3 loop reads CSAPISKEQFF. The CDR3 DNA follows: TGCAGTGCTCCGATATCTAAAGAGCAGTTCTTC.

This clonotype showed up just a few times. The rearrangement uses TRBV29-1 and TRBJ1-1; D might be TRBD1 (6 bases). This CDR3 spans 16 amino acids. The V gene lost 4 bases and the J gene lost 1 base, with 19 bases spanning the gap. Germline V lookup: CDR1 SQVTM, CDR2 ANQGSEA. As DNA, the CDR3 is TGCAGCGTTGCCCTTGTGGCCAGGGGCGGGAACACTGAAGCTTTCTTT. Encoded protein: CSVALVARGGNTEAFF.

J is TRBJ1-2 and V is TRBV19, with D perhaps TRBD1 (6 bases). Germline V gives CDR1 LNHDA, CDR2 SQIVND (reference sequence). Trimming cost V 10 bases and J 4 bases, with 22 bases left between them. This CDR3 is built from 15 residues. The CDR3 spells CATQGYRGAFYGYTF. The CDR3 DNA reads TGTGCCACCCAAGGGTACCGGGGGGCCTTCTATGGCTACACCTTC.

The CDR3 region has the DNA TGTGCCAGCAGCCCGGACACCCAAAAAGCTTTCTTT. Its translation: CASSPDTQKAFF. The V gene is TRBV5-8, the J gene TRBJ1-1; tentatively, D is TRBD1 (5 bases). Trimming removed 4 bases from V and 9 bases from J, with 13 bases in between. The germline V gene has CDR1 SGHTS and CDR2 YDEGEE. The CDR3 sequence is 12 residues long.

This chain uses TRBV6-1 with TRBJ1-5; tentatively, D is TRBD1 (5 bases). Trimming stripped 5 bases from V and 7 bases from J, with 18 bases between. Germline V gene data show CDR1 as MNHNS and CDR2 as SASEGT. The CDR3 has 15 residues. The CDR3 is CASSRDQGLGQPQHF. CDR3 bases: TGTGCCAGCAGTAGGGACCAAGGGCTAGGGCAGCCCCAGCATTTT.

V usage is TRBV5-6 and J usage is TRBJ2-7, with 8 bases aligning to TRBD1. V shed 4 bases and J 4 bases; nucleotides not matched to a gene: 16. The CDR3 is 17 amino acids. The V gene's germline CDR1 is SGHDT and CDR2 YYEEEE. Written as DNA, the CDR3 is TGTGCCAGCAGCCTAAACTCAAGGACAGGGATTTTATACGAGCAGTACTTC. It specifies CASSLNSRTGILYEQYF.

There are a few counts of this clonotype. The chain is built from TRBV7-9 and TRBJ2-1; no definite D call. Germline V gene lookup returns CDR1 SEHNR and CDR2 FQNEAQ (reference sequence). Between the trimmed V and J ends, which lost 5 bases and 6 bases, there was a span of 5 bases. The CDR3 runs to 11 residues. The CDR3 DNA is TGTGCCAGCAGCCCCTTCAATGAGCAGTTCTTC. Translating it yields CASSPFNEQFF.

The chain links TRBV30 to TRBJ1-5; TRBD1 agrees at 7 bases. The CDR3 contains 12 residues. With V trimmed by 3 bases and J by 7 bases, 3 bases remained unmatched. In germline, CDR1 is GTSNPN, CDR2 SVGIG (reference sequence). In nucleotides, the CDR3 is TGTGCCTGGAGACAGGGGAACCAGCCCCAGCATTTT. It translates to CAWRQGNQPQHF.

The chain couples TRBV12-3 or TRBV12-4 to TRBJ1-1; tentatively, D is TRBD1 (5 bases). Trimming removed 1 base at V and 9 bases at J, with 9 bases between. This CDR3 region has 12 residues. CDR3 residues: CASSLGDGKAFF. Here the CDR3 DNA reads TGTGCCAGCAGTTTAGGGGACGGCAAAGCTTTCTTT.